These T cell receptor beta chains were read from a single sample in a study of blood T cell repertoires in COVID-19. Only in-frame clones appear in the TCRdb table, and some are missing; sequencing was by immunoSEQ multiplex PCR. Here the sample spans around 300,000 clones, 75% to 90% being singletons. Sequenced: peripheral blood. The receptors here all came from a woman in her 70s with acute or convalescent COVID-19. Each CDR3 is given with its conserved first and last residue. The D gene is left open where the match is weak. Only some rows state a clone size, as once, few, many or a class for expanded clones.

V	J	size	D	DNA	CDR3
TRBV6-5	TRBJ2-1	.	.	TGTGCCAGCAGACAACAAAAGAACAATGAGCAGTTCTTC	CASRQQKNNEQFF
TRBV19	TRBJ1-4	.	.	TGTGCCAGTAGTATAGCAGGGATCGAAAAACTGTTTTTT	CASSIAGIEKLFF
TRBV6-6	TRBJ2-5	.	.	TGTGCCAGCAGGGTGGGGGGCCAAGAGACCCAGTACTTC	CASRVGGQETQYF
TRBV5-6	TRBJ2-3	.	TRBD1	TGTGCCAGCAGCGCGACAGGGGGCGCAGATACGCAGTATTTT	CASSATGGADTQYF
TRBV7-9	TRBJ2-5	once	.	TGTGCCAGCAGCTTAGCGCACCGGCAAGAGACCCAGTACTTC	CASSLAHRQETQYF
TRBV18	TRBJ1-2	.	.	TGTGCCAGCTCACCCCGCCGCGAAAGTATTGATGGCTACACCTTC	CASSPRRESIDGYTF
TRBV6-5	TRBJ2-1	.	.	TGTGCCAGCAGTTACTCTACGGTGCAGTTCTTC	CASSYSTVQFF
TRBV2	TRBJ2-1	.	.	TGTGCCAGCAGGGACCAGGGTGAGCAGTTCTTC	CASRDQGEQFF
TRBV2	TRBJ2-1	.	TRBD2	TGTGCCAGCTCATTTGGAGGAGGGGGACTAGGTCTCAATGAGCAGTTCTTC	CASSFGGGGLGLNEQFF
TRBV5-5	TRBJ1-2	.	.	TGTGCCAGCAGCTTGGGTGGAGGAGATTTTGGCTACACCTTC	CASSLGGGDFGYTF
TRBV19	TRBJ2-1	.	.	TGTGCCAGTAGTATAGATTATGCGGGGGCCACATCCTCCTACAATGAGCAGTTCTTC	CASSIDYAGATSSYNEQFF
TRBV15	TRBJ2-5	.	TRBD2	TGTGCCACCAGCAGCCAACTTCTAGCGGCCCAAGAGACCCAGTACTTC	CATSSQLLAAQETQYF
TRBV9	TRBJ2-1	.	.	TGTGCCAGCAGCGTAGCCTACCTCAATGAGCAGTTCTTC	CASSVAYLNEQFF
TRBV1	TRBJ2-2	few	.	TGCACCAGCAGCCAATCCCGGGGGGGCAGGGGTTGGACCGGGGAGCTGTTTTTT	CTSSQSRGGRGWTGELFF
TRBV2	TRBJ1-5	.	TRBD1	TGTGCCAGCAGTCCGGGACAGGTGGGTCAGCCCCAGCATTTT	CASSPGQVGQPQHF
TRBV5-1	TRBJ1-5	.	TRBD1	TGCGCCAGCAGCTTGGGAGGGGGCGGGAGCAATCAGCCCCAGCATTTT	CASSLGGGGSNQPQHF
TRBV9	TRBJ2-1	.	TRBD2	TGTGCCAGCAGCCCGACTAGCGGGGTAAATGAGCAGTTCTTC	CASSPTSGVNEQFF
TRBV3-1/TRBV3-2	TRBJ2-2	.	TRBD1	TGTGCCAGCAGCCTACAGGGGGCCGGGGAGCTGTTTTTT	CASSLQGAGELFF
TRBV2	TRBJ1-2	.	.	TGTGCCAGCAGATACCAAGACAGCTCCGGCTACACCTTC	CASRYQDSSGYTF
TRBV7-9	TRBJ2-1	.	.	TGTGCCAGCAGCTTACCGGGGGGCCTGAATGAGCAGTTCTTC	CASSLPGGLNEQFF
TRBV18	TRBJ2-6	.	.	TGTGCCAGCTCACCTGACGGGTTTGGCTCTGGGGCCAACGTCCTGACTTTC	CASSPDGFGSGANVLTF
TRBV12-3/TRBV12-4	TRBJ1-5	.	TRBD1	TGTGCCAGCAGCGACAGGGGCCTGCCCCAGCATTTT	CASSDRGLPQHF
TRBV19	TRBJ1-1	.	TRBD1	TGTGCCAGTAGCTGGGACAGGGGGAACACTGAAGCTTTCTTT	CASSWDRGNTEAFF
TRBV4-2	TRBJ2-1	.	.	TGTGCCAGCAGCCAAGAGGGAAAGGTGGGCGGGGATGAGCAGTTCTTC	CASSQEGKVGGDEQFF
TRBV5-1	TRBJ1-2	.	TRBD1	TGCGCCAGCAGCCTGGATGGGACAGGTCAGGGCTACACCTTC	CASSLDGTGQGYTF
TRBV5-1	TRBJ1-2	.	.	TGCGCCAGCAGCTTGACGGTCGGGGCTAACTATGGCTACACCTTC	CASSLTVGANYGYTF